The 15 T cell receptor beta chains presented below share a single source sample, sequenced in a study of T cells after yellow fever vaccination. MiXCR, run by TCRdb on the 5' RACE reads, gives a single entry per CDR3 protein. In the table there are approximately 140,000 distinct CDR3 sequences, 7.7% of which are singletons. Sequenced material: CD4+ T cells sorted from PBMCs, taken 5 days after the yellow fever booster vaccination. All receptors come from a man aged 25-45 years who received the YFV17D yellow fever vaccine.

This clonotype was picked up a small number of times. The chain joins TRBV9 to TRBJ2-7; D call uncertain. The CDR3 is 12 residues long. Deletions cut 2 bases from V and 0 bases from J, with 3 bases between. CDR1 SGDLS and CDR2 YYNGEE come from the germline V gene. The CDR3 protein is CASSVNSYEQYF. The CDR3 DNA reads TGTGCCAGCAGCGTGAACTCCTACGAGCAGTACTTC.

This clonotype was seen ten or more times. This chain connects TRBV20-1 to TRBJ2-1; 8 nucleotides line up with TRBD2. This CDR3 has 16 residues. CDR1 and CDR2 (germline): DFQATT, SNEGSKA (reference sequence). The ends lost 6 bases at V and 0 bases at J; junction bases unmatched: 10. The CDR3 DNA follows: TGCAGTGCACGCCAACTAGCGGCCCTCTCCTACAATGAGCAGTTCTTC. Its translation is CSARQLAALSYNEQFF.

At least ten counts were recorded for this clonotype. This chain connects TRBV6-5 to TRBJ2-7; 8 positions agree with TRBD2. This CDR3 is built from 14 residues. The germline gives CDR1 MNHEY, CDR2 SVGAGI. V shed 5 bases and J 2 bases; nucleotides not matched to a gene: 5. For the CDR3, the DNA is TGTGCCAGCAGTAAAACTAGCGGACCCTACGAGCAGTACTTC. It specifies CASSKTSGPYEQYF.

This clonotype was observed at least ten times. Written as DNA, the CDR3 is TGTGCCAGCAGCTTGGGTGTCGGTGAGCAGTTCTTC. It specifies CASSLGVGEQFF. The rearrangement uses TRBV5-8 and TRBJ2-1; D remains unclear. V was pared by 0 bases and J by 9 bases, with 7 bases between. Germline V lookup: CDR1 SGHTS, CDR2 YDEGEE. The CDR3 contains 12 residues.

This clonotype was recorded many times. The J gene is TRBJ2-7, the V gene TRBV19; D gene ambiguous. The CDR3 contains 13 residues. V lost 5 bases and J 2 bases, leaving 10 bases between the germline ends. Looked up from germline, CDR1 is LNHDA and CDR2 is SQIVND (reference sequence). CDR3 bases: TGTGCCAGTAGTCCTGGGCCAACCTACGAGCAGTACTTC. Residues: CASSPGPTYEQYF.

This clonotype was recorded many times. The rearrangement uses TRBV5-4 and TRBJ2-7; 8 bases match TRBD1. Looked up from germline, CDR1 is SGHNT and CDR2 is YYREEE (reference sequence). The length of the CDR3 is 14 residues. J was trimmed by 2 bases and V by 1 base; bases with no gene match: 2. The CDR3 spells CASSLKQGAYEQYF. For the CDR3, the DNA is TGTGCCAGCAGCTTGAAACAGGGGGCCTACGAGCAGTACTTC.

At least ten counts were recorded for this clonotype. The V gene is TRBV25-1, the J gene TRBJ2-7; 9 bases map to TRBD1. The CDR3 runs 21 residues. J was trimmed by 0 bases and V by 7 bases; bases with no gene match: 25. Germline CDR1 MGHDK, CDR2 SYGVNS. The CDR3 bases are TGTGCCAGCACCAAAAAAAAGGGGTGGGGGACAGGGACAATTACCTCCTACGAGCAGTACTTC. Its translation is CASTKKKGWGTGTITSYEQYF.

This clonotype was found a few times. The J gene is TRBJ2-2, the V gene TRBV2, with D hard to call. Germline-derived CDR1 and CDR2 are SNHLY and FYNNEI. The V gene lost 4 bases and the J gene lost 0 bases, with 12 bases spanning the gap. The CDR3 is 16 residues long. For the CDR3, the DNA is TGTGCCAGCAGTGCGGCGGAGTTCGCGAACACCGGGGAGCTGTTTTTT. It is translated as CASSAAEFANTGELFF. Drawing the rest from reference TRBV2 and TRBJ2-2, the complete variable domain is EPEVTQTPSHQVTQMGQEVILRCVPISNHLYFYWYRQILGQKVEFLVSFYNNEISEKSEIFDDQFSVERPDGSNFTLKIRSTKLEDSAMYFCASSAAEFANTGELFFGEGSRLTVL.

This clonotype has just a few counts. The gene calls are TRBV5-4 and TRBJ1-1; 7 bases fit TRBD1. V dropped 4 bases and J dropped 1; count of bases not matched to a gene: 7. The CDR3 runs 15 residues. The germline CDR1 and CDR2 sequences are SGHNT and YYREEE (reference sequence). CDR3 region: CASSLLGGSNTEAFF. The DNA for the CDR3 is TGTGCCAGCAGCCTTTTAGGGGGCTCGAACACTGAAGCTTTCTTT.

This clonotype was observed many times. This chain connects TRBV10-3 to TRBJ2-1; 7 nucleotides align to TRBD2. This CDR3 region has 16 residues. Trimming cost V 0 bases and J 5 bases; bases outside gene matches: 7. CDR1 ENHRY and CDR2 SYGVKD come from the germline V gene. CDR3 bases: TGTGCCATCAGTGAGTCGGTACTAGCGCCCCACAATGAGCAGTTCTTC. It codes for CAISESVLAPHNEQFF.

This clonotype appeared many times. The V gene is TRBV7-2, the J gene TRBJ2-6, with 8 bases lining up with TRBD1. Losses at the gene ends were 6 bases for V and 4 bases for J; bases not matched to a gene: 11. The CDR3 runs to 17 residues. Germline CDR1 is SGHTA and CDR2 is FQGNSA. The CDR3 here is CASSESAGGVGANVLTF. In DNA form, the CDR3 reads TGTGCCAGCAGTGAATCGGCAGGGGGCGTAGGGGCCAACGTCCTGACTTTC. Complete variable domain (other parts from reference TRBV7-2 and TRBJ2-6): GAGVSQSPSNKVTEKGKDVELRCDPISGHTALYWYRQSLGQGLEFLIYFQGNSAPDKSGLPSDRFSAERTGGSVSTLTIQRTQQEDSAVYLCASSESAGGVGANVLTFGAGSRLTVL.

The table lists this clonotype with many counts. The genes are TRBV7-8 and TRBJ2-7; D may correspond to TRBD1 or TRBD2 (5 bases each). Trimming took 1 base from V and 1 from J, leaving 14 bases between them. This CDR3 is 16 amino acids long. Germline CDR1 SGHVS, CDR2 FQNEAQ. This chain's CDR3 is CASSLVGRRQSYEQYF. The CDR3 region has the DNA TGTGCCAGCAGCTTAGTGGGGCGGAGGCAGTCCTACGAGCAGTACTTC. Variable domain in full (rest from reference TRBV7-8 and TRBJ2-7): GAGVSQSPRYKVAKRGQDVALRCDPISGHVSLFWYQQALGQGPEFLTYFQNEAQLDKSGLPSDRFFAERPEGSVSTLKIQRTQQEDSAVYLCASSLVGRRQSYEQYFGPGTRLTVT.

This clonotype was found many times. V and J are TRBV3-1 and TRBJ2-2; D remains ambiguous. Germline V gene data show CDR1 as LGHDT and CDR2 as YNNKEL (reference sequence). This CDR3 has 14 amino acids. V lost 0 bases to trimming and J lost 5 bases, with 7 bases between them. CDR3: CASSQEGWTGELFF. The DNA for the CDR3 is TGTGCCAGCAGCCAAGAAGGTTGGACCGGGGAGCTGTTTTTT.

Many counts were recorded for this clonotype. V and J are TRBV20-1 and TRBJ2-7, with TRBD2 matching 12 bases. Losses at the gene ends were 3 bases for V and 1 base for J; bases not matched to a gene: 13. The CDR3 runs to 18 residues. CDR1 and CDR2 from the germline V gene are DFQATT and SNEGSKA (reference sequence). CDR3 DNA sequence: TGCAGTGCTAGGGCCCAGGGACTAGCGGGCCTCCGATCCTACGAGCAGTACTTC. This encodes CSARAQGLAGLRSYEQYF.

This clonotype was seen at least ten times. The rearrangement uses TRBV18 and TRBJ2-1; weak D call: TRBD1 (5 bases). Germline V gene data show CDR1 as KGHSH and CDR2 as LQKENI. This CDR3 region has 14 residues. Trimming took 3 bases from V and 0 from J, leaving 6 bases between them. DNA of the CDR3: TGTGCCAGCTCACCCCAGGGCTCCTACAATGAGCAGTTCTTC. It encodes CASSPQGSYNEQFF.